The text below deals with one T cell receptor beta chain. This sample was included in a study of shared clonotypes between healthy human individuals. Measured with immunoSEQ multiplex PCR; TCRdb has only the in-frame clones, and not every one. The sample has millions of clones; 90% to 95% are singletons. The CDR3 length is 13 residues. Trimming shortened V by 0 bases and J by 5 bases, and 8 bases separated the two germline ends. The germline gives CDR1 SGDLS, CDR2 YYNGEE. The TCR originated in a young man in good health. Some clones in this sample may be carry-over from other donors' samples. The chain carries TRBV9 and TRBJ1-1, with D hard to call. Sequencing input: naive CD4+ T cells from PBMCs. The subset here: CD45RA+ positively selected. The DNA for the CDR3 is TGTGCCAGCAGCGTAGCAGATGGAACTGAAGCTTTCTTT. This sequence encodes CASSVADGTEAFF.